Described below is a single T cell receptor beta chain sequence and its context. Its binding antigen is unknown. The input lacks base qualities; no much larger clone sits a single base away. From the germline V gene (reference sequence), CDR1 is SEHNR and CDR2 is FQNEAQ. V is cut back by 7 bases and J by 1 base, with 9 bases in the junction unmatched. Its CDR3 holds 15 amino acids, cysteine through phenylalanine. Just the 45-base CDR3 DNA is kept, in frame starting at base 1. The cohort was made up of 666 healthy bone marrow donors. At the time of sampling, every cohort member was nominally healthy, though immune exposures that went unrecorded were likely present. The donor tested CMV seropositive, placing the donor among the 250 to 350 seropositive members of the cohort. A peripheral blood sample was collected from each donor, and TCR beta sequencing was performed on peripheral blood mononuclear cells. Genomic DNA extraction from the blood cell samples was performed with the Qiagen DNeasy Blood Extraction Kit.

The data are from a study of cytomegalovirus exposure and HLA in healthy donors (TCRdb year 2017). As for the study more broadly: An earlier analysis of approximately 590 of the donors reported 250 to 350 Gb of sequence data and around 110 million unique TCR beta sequences from some 180 million T cells. Roughly 310 gigabases of sequencing data and 70 million to 100 million unique TCR sequences were included in an early release covering about 600 HLA-typed donors. Of the 350 to 450 genotyped donors, over 70% fell in the genetic ancestry cluster associated with self-reported Caucasian donors. The study was designed to test whether signatures of past pathogen exposure could be identified by cataloging public T cell receptors. The study used immunosequencing to profile the T cell repertoires of approximately 640 subjects and linked those repertoires to cytomegalovirus serostatus. Besides the first cohort of about 730 subjects, a separate validation cohort made up of some 110 different subjects was used. To predict cytomegalovirus infection status, the study combined high-throughput TCR immunosequencing, statistical association of individual TCRs with disease status, and machine learning. A later analysis re-examined previously published TCR beta repertoires from just over 650 donors and added high-resolution HLA genotyping to investigate patterns of TCR occurrence. Rather than using new phenotypic data, the later analysis identified candidate immune exposures from TCR beta sequences and from how often those sequences occurred across donors. An earlier analysis of 450 to 750 of the donors used high-throughput TCR beta sequencing to judge whether each TCR beta V gene segment behaved as functional or pseudogenic. Alongside the repertoire data, information on donor age, sex, ethnicity and CMV serostatus was compiled. A later genetic analysis used genome-wide SNP genotypes for about 55% of the 666 donors, treating that subset as a discovery cohort. Every repertoire in the discovery cohort had been generated on one and the same sequencing platform. Both class I and class II loci were covered by HLA typing, at four-digit resolution. Typing coverage varied by locus: roughly 629-640 donors for A, B, C, DRB1 and DQB1; more than 500 for DQA1; approximately 610 for DPA1; around 490 for DPB1. About 5 DR-DQ haplotypes were handled as single units for association and clustering, since linkage in the cohort was strong. Across some 400 genotyped donors of the cohort, an average of approximately 200,000 unique TCR beta nucleotide sequences per donor were sequenced, and approximately 17% of those sequences were non-productive.

General study outcomes and caveats: HLA typing was unavailable for some donors at each locus, so association tests used only the typed subset. Roughly uniform sequencing depth across donors was assumed in presence/absence analyses, although this assumption may not hold. In a later genetic analysis, fewer N-insertions in productive TCRs were reported among donors in an Asian-associated ancestry cluster than the roughly 700-donor mean. A later analysis found that TCR association rates varied across HLA loci, with DRB1 alleles showing the most associated TCRs and HLA-C alleles the fewest. The study gave a list of some 150 TCR beta chains associated with cytomegalovirus. In vitro tests confirmed that a few of the cytomegalovirus-associated TCR beta chains recognize cytomegalovirus antigens. Most CMV-associated TCR beta chains appeared to be HLA-restricted in a later analysis, and the HLA associations seemed to be driven largely by CMV exposure. This cohort had only TCR beta chains sequenced, and the lack of alpha or paired-chain data limited which features could be detected. A further reported finding was that TCR beta sequences accurately predicted the HLA-A and HLA-B alleles for most subjects in the first cohort. Correlated functional status among segregating V segments might reflect linkage disequilibrium, but an unknown experimental factor could not be ruled out. According to the authors, the approach could potentially be generalized to other disease states and immunological phenotypes. CMV serostatus was the only immune exposure information available for the cohort. Some 15 rarely observed V segments, including chromosome 9 orphons, were excluded from the earlier analysis of almost 600 of the donors because counts were too low. In a later analysis, 15,000 to 20,000 TCR beta sequences were associated with specific HLA alleles at a false discovery rate of 0.05. A cluster of highly shared sequence variants was judged likely to represent a technical artifact of the sequencing pipeline. Across donors, most TCR sequences were observed very rarely, whereas some public TCRs were present in many individuals. Assigning TCR associations to individual alleles was difficult when HLA alleles, especially DR and DQ, strongly co-occurred. Several of the top co-occurrence clusters appeared to be linked to parvovirus B19, influenza, CMV and Epstein-Barr virus, according to a later analysis. In both the original and validation cohorts, the classifier was reported to diagnose cytomegalovirus status with high specificity and sensitivity. In a later genetic analysis, a missense DCLRE1C variant was associated with V-gene and J-gene trimming of TCR beta chains, and the association was replicated in an independent cohort. An earlier analysis of approximately 500 of the donors showed that most TCR beta V segments appeared in productive rearrangements either about 87% or about 30% of the time, which broadly matched IMGT annotations. Some IMGT-functional V segments, including TRBV6-2 and TRBV6-3, could not be told apart with the 87-base-pair reads, so those segments were excluded. In a later analysis, HLA-associated TCR beta chains showed more clonal expansion and lower generation probabilities than non-associated chains that were equally common.

Receptor amplification or capture employed the immunoSEQ multiplex PCR assay. A mixture of 60 forward primers for TCR Vbeta segments and 13 reverse primers for TCR Jbeta segments was used in the multiplex PCR. Amplification of the CDR3 region of rearranged TCR beta genes was performed with a multiplex PCR assay on genomic DNA. The Illumina HiSeq System was used to sequence the amplified TCR beta libraries as 87-base-pair reads. The authors' pipeline ran thus. A later analysis tallied roughly 78 million unique TCR beta chains across the 666 repertoires, and 10 million to 11 million of those chains were shared by two or more donors. A nearest-neighbor algorithm error-corrected the raw reads and collapsed the reads into unique sequences, merging closely related sequences to remove PCR and sequencing errors. Alignment of CDR3 sequences to IMGT reference sequences was used to assign V, D and J gene segments. For a sequence to be retained, at least a six-nucleotide match to both a V gene segment and a J gene segment was required. Rearrangements were called productive when the CDR3 lacked stop codons and stayed in frame with V and J; all others were non-productive. CDR3 was defined according to IMGT convention as the region running from the second conserved V-encoded cysteine to the conserved J-encoded phenylalanine. The earlier analysis of about 570 of the donors excluded any sequence lacking an unambiguous match to a single V gene segment. In an earlier analysis of approximately 550 of the donors, V segments were called functional above 56.7% productive rearrangements and were called segregating when the between-donor standard deviation exceeded 5%. A statistical classification framework was built to diagnose cytomegalovirus status from the catalog of TCR beta chain sequences. In a later analysis, V and J genes were assigned by comparing TCR nucleotide sequences against IMGT/GENE-DB human TR gene sequences. In a later analysis, CDR3 sequences and most-parsimonious VDJ recombination scenarios were assigned using the TCRdist pipeline. In a later analysis, each TCR beta chain was defined by its CDR3 amino acid sequence together with its V-gene family, and reads without a unique V-gene family were excluded. As a way to deal with suspected cross-contamination and a sequencing artifact, a later analysis dropped 450 to 600 nucleotide sequences that were highly shared and had low generation probability. For each public chain, a later analysis derived a clonal expansion index from normalized ranks of inferred template counts within each repertoire. A later analysis computed generation probabilities with a VDJ recombination model fitted to out-of-frame rearrangements, and checked the results against IGoR. In a later analysis, hypergeometric tests were used to score TCR-TCR, TCR-HLA and TCR-CMV co-occurrence, with a repertoire-size bias correction applied to TCR pairs. A later analysis estimated false discovery rates by permuting HLA or CMV assignments 20 times. A later analysis grouped co-occurring TCRs with DBSCAN, adding TCRdist sequence similarity when clustering within HLA-allele-positive subsets. Co-occurrence clustering excluded repertoires with fewer than 30,000 or more than 120,000 public chains, plus five with anomalous nucleotide sharing. This immuneACCESS table, as held by TCRdb, lists in-frame sequences with V and J called but not all clones. Of the missing ones, under half trace to an unresolved V gene in checked studies; the others have no known cause. V and J calls and clone size are as listed in that table; D and trimming were resolved from the DNA. This sample holds roughly 160,000 clones; about 80% were observed only once. The top ten clones comprise 3.7% of the sample.

The clonotype originates from a man aged 25-45 years in good health and CMV-seropositive. This chain joins TRBV7-9 to TRBJ2-7; 8 bases in the junction line up with TRBD2. The specimen was PBMCs. The CDR3 protein: CASTLAERGSYEQYF. The bases are TGTGCCAGCACCCTGGCGGAGCGGGGGTCCTACGAGCAGTACTTC. Reference TRBV7-9 and TRBJ2-7 genes cover what lies past the CDR3, so the full variable domain is DTGVSQNPRHKITKRGQNVTFRCDPISEHNRLYWYRQTLGQGPEFLTYFQNEAQLEKSRLLSDRFSAERPKGSFSTLEIQRTEQGDSAMYLCASTLAERGSYEQYFGPGTRLTVT.